The 25 T cell receptor beta chains below were found in one sample sequenced in a study of blood T cells in healthy people across ages. Sample-barcoded 5' priming and a J-beta primer mix drove a second PCR of 7 to 11 cycles. TCRdb reprocessed the 5' RACE reads via MiXCR and lists one record per CDR3 protein. The sample shows 650,000 to 900,000 distinct CDR3 sequences, approximately 59% of them seen only once. Sequenced input: blood. These receptor sequences come from a man aged 30 to 45 in good health.

This rearrangement joins TRBV4-1 to TRBJ2-5; unclear D gene. V lost 0 bases to trimming and J lost 9 bases, with 11 bases between them. CDR1 and CDR2 (germline): MGHRA, YSYEKL. This CDR3 has 13 amino acids. The CDR3, as DNA: TGCGCCAGCAGCCAAGAAAGGCCCTCACCCCAGTACTTC. Its translation is CASSQERPSPQYF.

This clonotype was observed once. The CDR3 reads CASSLIQLGGVYGYTF. CDR3 nucleotides: TGTGCCAGCAGCTTAATTCAACTGGGAGGTGTTTATGGCTACACCTTC. The rearrangement links TRBV7-2 to TRBJ1-2, with no clear D. The CDR3 is made up of 16 amino acids. Germline assignment: CDR1 SGHTA and CDR2 FQGNSA. Trimming left V 2 bases short and J 5 bases short, with 18 bases between.

This clonotype was detected only a few times. The CDR3 nucleotides read TGTGCCAGCAGTCCGTCGGGGGGGTACACAGATACGCAGTATTTT. It translates to CASSPSGGYTDTQYF. The rearrangement joins TRBV12-3 or TRBV12-4 to TRBJ2-3, with 8 positions matching TRBD2. CDR3 length: 15 amino acids. The J segment lost 2 bases and the V segment lost 5 bases, leaving 6 bases of the junction unmatched.

This clonotype was counted a few times. The rearrangement links TRBV11-2 to TRBJ1-2, with D possibly being TRBD1 (6 bases). CDR3 length: 12 residues. V lost 5 bases, J lost 5 bases, and 9 bases lay in between. In germline, CDR1 is SGHAT, CDR2 FQNNGV. The CDR3 nucleotides read TGTGCCAGCAGCGGACAGTTGTATGGCTACACCTTC. Its protein product is CASSGQLYGYTF.

The rearrangement uses TRBV5-6 and TRBJ2-1; D not resolved. The CDR3 is 14 residues long. V was shortened by 1 base and J by 5 bases, with 10 bases between the two germline ends. Germline CDR1 reads SGHDT; CDR2 reads YYEEEE. CDR3 sequence reads: CASSLPISNNEQFF. In DNA, the CDR3 is TGTGCCAGCAGCTTGCCAATATCGAACAATGAGCAGTTCTTC.

The chain recombines TRBV7-3 with TRBJ1-2; 7 nucleotides line up with TRBD1. This CDR3 comprises 14 residues. The V gene's germline CDR1 is SGHTA and CDR2 FQGTGA. V lost 5 bases and J lost 4; bases outside the gene matches: 7. CDR3 DNA: TGTGCCAGCAGCCACGGACAGGATCGCTATGGCTACACCTTC. It is translated as CASSHGQDRYGYTF.

This clonotype showed up just once. This chain links TRBV10-2 with TRBJ2-7; weak D call: TRBD2 (5 bases). The DNA end is a closer match to TRBJ2-5, so the J assignment may be wrong. The CDR3 spans 13 residues. Per germline, CDR1 WSHSY and CDR2 SAAADI. The CDR3 protein is CASSWTQRETQYF. The CDR3 region has the DNA TGCGCCAGCAGTTGGACTCAAAGGGAGACCCAGTACTTC.

The J gene is TRBJ2-1, the V gene TRBV20-1, with 8 bases aligning to TRBD1. This CDR3 has 16 residues. With V trimmed by 0 bases and J by 4 bases, 8 bases remained unmatched. Germline V gives CDR1 DFQATT, CDR2 SNEGSKA (reference sequence). This chain's CDR3 is CSARDTGQGRYNEQFF. CDR3 nucleotide sequence: TGCAGTGCTAGAGATACAGGACAGGGCAGATACAATGAGCAGTTCTTC.

This clonotype was observed once. The germline gene is not matched at one end of the junction; a read error may be the cause. The chain recombines TRBV3-1 with TRBJ2-2, with D perhaps matching TRBD2 (5 bases). The CDR3 is 16 amino acids. From germline, CDR1 is LGHDT and CDR2 YNNKEL (reference sequence). CDR3 in amino acids: CASSQDTRANTGKLFF. The CDR3 DNA reads TGTGCCAGCAGCCAAGATACGCGGGCGAACACCGGGAAGCTGTTTTTT.

This clonotype was counted a few times. In DNA, the CDR3 is TGTGCCAGCAAGGCAGACGACAATGAGCAGTTCTTC. It is translated as CASKADDNEQFF. The chain joins TRBV2 to TRBJ2-1; no reliable D call. Germline CDR1 reads SNHLY; CDR2 reads FYNNEI. V lost 7 bases, J lost 5 bases, and 9 bases lay in between. This CDR3 is 12 amino acids long.

The V call is TRBV3-1, the J call TRBJ2-5; TRBD1 is a possible D gene (7 bases). The assigned J gene may be wrong: the sequence end matches TRBJ2-7 better. CDR1 LGHDT and CDR2 YNNKEL come from the germline V gene (reference sequence). The CDR3 is 13 residues long. The CDR3 sequence is CASSLQGGREQYF. The CDR3 bases are TGTGCCAGCAGCCTTCAGGGGGGCCGCGAGCAGTACTTC.

V usage is TRBV10-3 and J usage is TRBJ2-7, with a weak D call TRBD1 (5 bases). Per the germline V gene, CDR1 is ENHRY and CDR2 is SYGVKD. The CDR3 loop spans 13 amino acids. Trimming cost V 4 bases and J 1 base, with 8 bases left between them. The CDR3 DNA follows: TGTGCCATCAGTGCAAGGGGTTCCTACGAGCAGTACTTC. Amino acid sequence: CAISARGSYEQYF.

The chain combines TRBV29-1 with TRBJ1-2, with D perhaps matching TRBD1 (5 bases). Per the germline V gene, CDR1 is SQVTM and CDR2 is ANQGSEA. This CDR3 region has 15 residues. Trimming took 0 bases from V and 3 from J, leaving 14 bases between them. CDR3 nucleotides: TGCAGCGTTGAAGATCCAAGGGGCGCCGACTATGGCTACACCTTC. Protein: CSVEDPRGADYGYTF.

The V and J genes are TRBV4-2 and TRBJ2-1; 9 nucleotides match TRBD2. The CDR3 is 14 amino acids. The germline V gene has CDR1 LGHNA and CDR2 YNFKEQ. After removal of 1 base from V and 12 bases from J, the junction contained 7 bases not matched to a gene. This chain's CDR3 is CASSQGTSAMRQFF. As DNA, the CDR3 is TGTGCCAGCAGCCAAGGGACTAGCGCAATGAGGCAGTTCTTC.

This chain links TRBV4-3 with TRBJ2-3, with D perhaps given as TRBD1 or TRBD2 (6 bases each). The germline gives CDR1 LGHNA, CDR2 YSLEER. The CDR3 sequence is 16 residues long. Deletions cut 1 base from V and 3 bases from J, with 14 bases between. The CDR3 nucleotides are TGCGCCAGCAGCCAAGTTAGGGGGGAACTAACAGATACGCAGTATTTT. The encoded protein is CASSQVRGELTDTQYF.

The V and J genes are TRBV20-1 and TRBJ1-5; no clear D gene. The CDR3 has 13 amino acids. V was trimmed by 5 bases and J by 5 bases, leaving 13 bases between them. Germline V gene lookup returns CDR1 DFQATT and CDR2 SNEGSKA (reference sequence). The CDR3 protein is CSAPVGGDQPQHF. The CDR3 DNA is TGCAGTGCTCCGGTGGGTGGGGATCAGCCCCAGCATTTT.

The table lists this clonotype with many counts. The chain carries TRBV7-3 and TRBJ2-1; 7 positions match TRBD1. CDR3 length: 12 amino acids. The V segment lost 3 bases and the J segment 7 bases; nucleotides outside the gene matches: 0. Germline CDR1 and CDR2: SGHTA and FQGTGA. The DNA of the CDR3 is TGTGCCAGCAGCTTGACAGGGAATGAGCAGTTCTTC. Its protein is CASSLTGNEQFF. The full variable domain, in which reference TRBV7-3 and TRBJ2-1 provide the parts outside the CDR3, is GAGVSQTPSNKVTEKGKYVELRCDPISGHTALYWYRQSLGQGPEFLIYFQGTGAADDSGLPNDRFFAVRPEGSVSTLKIQRTERGDSAVYLCASSLTGNEQFFGPGTRLTVL.

The chain uses TRBV5-5 and TRBJ2-2; the D gene is possibly TRBD2 (5 bases). V was pared by 0 bases and J by 6 bases, with 12 bases between. There are 15 residues in the CDR3. Germline CDR1 reads SGHKS; CDR2 reads YYEKEE (reference sequence). The CDR3 loop is CASSLDGSGAGELFF. In nucleotides, the CDR3 is TGTGCCAGCAGCTTGGATGGTTCCGGGGCCGGGGAGCTGTTTTTT.

The V and J genes are TRBV9 and TRBJ2-3; 11 positions match TRBD2. The CDR3 has 16 amino acids. The ends lost 1 base at V and 3 bases at J; junction bases unmatched: 4. Germline V gene lookup returns CDR1 SGDLS and CDR2 YYNGEE. In DNA, the CDR3 is TGTGCCAGCAGCGTACTTAGCGGGGGGGCGACAGATACGCAGTATTTT. Translated, it gives CASSVLSGGATDTQYF.

This clonotype was recorded at least ten times. The rearrangement joins TRBV4-2 to TRBJ2-7; no clear D. Looked up from germline, CDR1 is LGHNA and CDR2 is YNFKEQ. There are 12 residues in the CDR3. The V end lost 3 bases, the J end lost 4 bases, and 7 bases lay between the germline ends. DNA for the CDR3: TGTGCCAGCAGCCAGGTCGGTTACGAGCAGTACTTC. It translates to CASSQVGYEQYF.

This clonotype was counted at least ten times. The chain carries TRBV6-2 or TRBV6-3 and TRBJ2-7; D uncertain. CDR3 size: 11 residues. Trimming left V 6 bases short and J 4 bases short, with 7 bases between. Germline V lookup: CDR1 MNHEY, CDR2 SVGEGT. This CDR3 reads CASSARYEQYF. CDR3 sequence (DNA): TGTGCCAGCAGCGCCCGTTACGAGCAGTACTTC.

The chain joins TRBV20-1 to TRBJ2-4; possibly TRBD1 or TRBD2 for D (5 bases each). Trimming pared 4 bases from V and 8 bases from J, leaving 21 bases between. This CDR3 contains 15 residues. The V gene's germline CDR1 is DFQATT and CDR2 SNEGSKA (reference sequence). Here the CDR3 reads CSATDEGSDRDIQYF. CDR3 sequence (DNA): TGCAGTGCTACCGACGAGGGGTCTGATAGGGACATTCAGTACTTC.

V is TRBV12-3 or TRBV12-4 and J is TRBJ2-7; D is perhaps TRBD1 (6 bases). The last part of the DNA fits TRBJ2-5 better; the J call may be wrong. There are 14 residues in the CDR3. The DNA of the CDR3 is TGTGCCAGCACTCTTAACCAGGGGCAAGAGACCCAGTACTTC. This codes for CASTLNQGQETQYF.

The CDR3 region has the DNA TGTGCCAGCAGCTTAGAGGGCAGGGGGCTCATCTACGAGCAGTACTTC. Translation: CASSLEGRGLIYEQYF. The chain employs TRBV7-2 and TRBJ2-5; 8 positions agree with TRBD1. The J call is uncertain, as TRBJ2-7 better fits the DNA end. The CDR3 has 16 amino acids. Germline-derived CDR1 and CDR2 are SGHTA and FQGNSA.

Only one count was recorded for this clonotype. V gene TRBV7-2 combines with J gene TRBJ2-1; the D call may be TRBD1 or TRBD2 (5 bases each). CDR1 SGHTA and CDR2 FQGNSA come from the germline V gene. CDR3 length: 15 residues. V was cut by 5 bases and J by 2 bases, with 13 bases left in between. CDR3 amino acids: CASSDRDLAYNEQFF. CDR3 coding DNA: TGTGCCAGCAGCGACCGGGACCTCGCCTACAATGAGCAGTTCTTC.